The clone carrying this T cell receptor beta chain was counted between two and nine times. Its antigen is as yet unknown. This CDR3 comprises 15 residues. CDR1 and CDR2 from the germline V gene are MNHEY and SMNVEV (reference sequence). The ends lost 5 bases at V and 3 bases at J; junction bases unmatched: 9. This entry is derived from a study of beta chain features in type 1 diabetes. Every isolated RNA sample was fully reverse transcribed, so sequencing captured expressed TCRB transcripts. TCRdb keeps only in-frame clones here, not all; method: immunoSEQ multiplex PCR. Altogether some 280,000 clones are present, 14% being singletons, with the ten largest covering 0.015% to 0.02%. General observations from the study: Reduced insertions and increased deletions marked VDJ junctions in type 1 diabetes patients. Among patients with Type 1 diabetes, TCRB CDR3s were moderately but significantly shorter in every one of the four CD4+ subsets. Highly expressing activated T cells could be over-counted with a cDNA template. HLA effects on TCRB rearrangement stayed unresolved here.

The source material was naive CD4+ T cells from blood. The sequence was obtained from a man aged 25-45 years with type 1 diabetes. The chain is built from TRBV27 and TRBJ1-2, with 7 bases lining up with TRBD1. Here the CDR3 reads CASSPLDRRHYGYTF. CDR3 nucleotides: TGTGCCAGCAGTCCGTTGGACAGGCGTCACTATGGCTACACCTTC.